This T cell receptor (beta chain) was profiled in a study of T cells in Graves' hyperthyroidism and ophthalmopathy. Study summary: Peripheral blood collection took place at initial diagnosis, before any treatment.

Amplification targeted TCR beta CDR3 regions from RNA transcripts. Researchers ran a first-round RT-PCR on the TCR CDR3 using the HTBI primer set. MiXCR was run by TCRdb on the multiplex PCR reads, yielding one entry per CDR3 protein. The data hold roughly 700,000 distinct CDR3 sequences, with approximately 36% observed a single time. Study-level results: Also found in blood were most expanded thyroid clonotypes above 0.001. The model anticipated ophthalmopathy a median approximately six months pre-onset.

Germline V gives CDR1 SGHKS, CDR2 YYEKEE (reference sequence). J was trimmed by 7 bases and V by 4 bases; bases with no gene match: 7. The CDR3 covers 13 residues. A few counts support this clonotype. Its target is not known. Extraction of PBMCs used roughly 9.6 ml of fresh peripheral blood. This chain joins TRBV5-5 and TRBJ2-5; 7 positions agree with TRBD2. Sequenced material: blood. This sequence was found in a middle-aged woman with Graves' hyperthyroidism. CDR3 loop: CASSLGLDGTQYF. The CDR3 nucleotides read TGTGCCAGCAGCCTAGGACTAGACGGGACCCAGTACTTC.